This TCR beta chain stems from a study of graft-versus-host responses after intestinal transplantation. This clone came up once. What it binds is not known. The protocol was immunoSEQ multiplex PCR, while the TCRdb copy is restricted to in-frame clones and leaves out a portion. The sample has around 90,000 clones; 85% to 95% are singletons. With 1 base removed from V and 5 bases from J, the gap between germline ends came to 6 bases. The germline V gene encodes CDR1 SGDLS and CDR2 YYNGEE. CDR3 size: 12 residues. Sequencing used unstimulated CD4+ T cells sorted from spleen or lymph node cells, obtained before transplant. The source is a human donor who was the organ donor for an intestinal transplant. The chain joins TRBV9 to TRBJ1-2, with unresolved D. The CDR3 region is CASSVPPYGYTF. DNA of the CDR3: TGTGCCAGCAGCGTACCTCCATATGGCTACACCTTC.